This T cell receptor (beta chain) comes out of a study of blood T cell repertoires in COVID-19. Trimming shortened V by 3 bases and J by 3 bases, and 14 bases separated the two germline ends. From germline, CDR1 is MGHDK and CDR2 SYGVNS. This CDR3 comprises 16 residues. Assay used: immunoSEQ multiplex PCR; TCRdb lists only in-frame clones, some missing. The repertoire holds a few hundred thousand clones, approximately 90% seen once, with 1.5% to 2% in the top ten. The gene calls are TRBV25-1 and TRBJ2-2; a weak D match, TRBD1 (6 bases). The specimen sequenced was peripheral blood. This clonotype originated in a woman in her 30s with COVID-19, enrolled during active disease. The CDR3 loop is CASSDPTGKHTGELFF. Here the CDR3 DNA reads TGTGCCAGCAGTGACCCCACAGGGAAACACACCGGGGAGCTGTTTTTT.